This is a list of T cell receptor beta chains from one sample in a study of cytomegalovirus exposure and HLA in healthy donors. TCRdb's copy holds only in-frame clones and misses some; the assay was immunoSEQ multiplex PCR. This table holds just over 150,000 clones, approximately 81% found once. The sequenced sample was PBMCs. These receptors all come from a woman aged 18-29 years in good health and CMV-seronegative. The conserved cysteine and the conserved F or W are not part of the CDR3 here. The order of the fields is V gene, J gene, CDR3 protein.

V gene: TRBV2
J gene: TRBJ2-6
CDR3 protein: ASRTTSAGANVLT

V gene: TRBV27
J gene: TRBJ1-2
CDR3 protein: ASSLLANYGYT

V gene: TRBV28
J gene: TRBJ1-1
CDR3 protein: ASSSGTGDTEAF

V gene: TRBV6-6
J gene: TRBJ2-5
CDR3 protein: ASTSTGKETQY

V gene: TRBV7-3
J gene: TRBJ2-1
CDR3 protein: ASSSGTERTIDEQF

V gene: TRBV7-2
J gene: TRBJ2-2
CDR3 protein: ASSLGHTSGELF

V gene: TRBV28
J gene: TRBJ1-2
CDR3 protein: AVSGINYGYT

V gene: TRBV28
J gene: TRBJ1-2
CDR3 protein: ASSPSDGVPNYGYT

V gene: TRBV28
J gene: TRBJ1-5
CDR3 protein: ASRYSNQPQH

V gene: TRBV5-6
J gene: TRBJ2-1
CDR3 protein: ASSSGTSGGIAPF

V gene: TRBV6-5
J gene: TRBJ2-1
CDR3 protein: ASRTGTGIYNEQF

V gene: TRBV7-6
J gene: TRBJ2-3
CDR3 protein: ASSERRGWGTDTQY

V gene: TRBV5-4
J gene: TRBJ1-2
CDR3 protein: ASSLGPGQLGYT

V gene: TRBV2
J gene: TRBJ1-2
CDR3 protein: AGTAEGGTYGYT

V gene: TRBV5-1
J gene: TRBJ2-1
CDR3 protein: ASSPGQGLHNEQF

V gene: TRBV5-1
J gene: TRBJ2-6
CDR3 protein: ASTPGQRANVLT

V gene: TRBV11-2
J gene: TRBJ2-2
CDR3 protein: ASTSGGTAAGELF

V gene: TRBV4-1
J gene: TRBJ1-5
CDR3 protein: ASSRGYSNQPQH

V gene: TRBV6-5
J gene: TRBJ2-2
CDR3 protein: ASSYARQGASRLF

V gene: TRBV11-1
J gene: TRBJ2-7
CDR3 protein: ASSPTRSGRYREQY

V gene: TRBV6-5
J gene: TRBJ2-7
CDR3 protein: ASTPPGPPYEQY

V gene: TRBV5-4
J gene: TRBJ1-6
CDR3 protein: ASSEGQGNSPLH

V gene: TRBV5-4
J gene: NA
CDR3 protein: ASRTRGGPLTAEQY

V gene: TRBV9
J gene: TRBJ2-2
CDR3 protein: ASGRDVTGELF

V gene: TRBV30
J gene: TRBJ2-7
CDR3 protein: AWKAGRDGSYEQY

V gene: TRBV5-8
J gene: TRBJ1-5
CDR3 protein: ASSGGTASNQPQH

V gene: TRBV4-2
J gene: TRBJ2-1
CDR3 protein: ASSQVSGSYNEQF

V gene: TRBV28
J gene: TRBJ2-5
CDR3 protein: ASSSRLAQETQY

V gene: TRBV7-9
J gene: TRBJ2-7
CDR3 protein: SSSLSDRAYEQY

V gene: TRBV5-1
J gene: TRBJ2-7
CDR3 protein: ASSSGGGRSEQY

V gene: TRBV19
J gene: TRBJ2-5
CDR3 protein: ASSLVAGVETQY

V gene: TRBV21-1
J gene: TRBJ2-7
CDR3 protein: ASSTGGYGALNQRASYEQY

V gene: TRBV5-1
J gene: TRBJ1-2
CDR3 protein: ASSPGGLGYGYT

V gene: TRBV4-1
J gene: TRBJ2-7
CDR3 protein: ASPPGEGEQY

V gene: TRBV2
J gene: TRBJ1-6
CDR3 protein: ASSELRGGANSPLH

V gene: TRBV29-1
J gene: TRBJ2-1
CDR3 protein: SVALYNEQF

V gene: TRBV6-1
J gene: TRBJ1-4
CDR3 protein: ASIQGGATNEKLF

V gene: TRBV2
J gene: TRBJ2-2
CDR3 protein: ATGTGGNTGELF

V gene: TRBV10-1
J gene: TRBJ2-7
CDR3 protein: ASRTGGSYEQY

V gene: TRBV7-3
J gene: TRBJ2-1
CDR3 protein: ASSAGLADEQF

V gene: TRBV19
J gene: TRBJ1-5
CDR3 protein: ASISSGGSNQPQH

V gene: TRBV7-3
J gene: TRBJ1-1
CDR3 protein: ASSLTGRENTEAF

V gene: TRBV28
J gene: TRBJ2-1
CDR3 protein: ASSFRWQGGHNEQF

V gene: TRBV6-5
J gene: TRBJ1-2
CDR3 protein: ASSYSAGGTDYGYT

V gene: TRBV20-1
J gene: TRBJ2-5
CDR3 protein: SAERETQY

V gene: TRBV7-2
J gene: TRBJ1-6
CDR3 protein: ASSSRGGSPLH

V gene: TRBV29-1
J gene: TRBJ1-5
CDR3 protein: SVAPSPGQPQH

V gene: TRBV18
J gene: TRBJ2-2
CDR3 protein: ASSAGTGGTGELF

V gene: TRBV27
J gene: TRBJ1-3
CDR3 protein: ASSKQGSSGNTIY